One and the same sample provided the 9 T cell receptor beta chains below, sequenced in a study of cytotoxic CD8 clonotypes in ibrutinib-treated CLL. The protocol was immunoSEQ multiplex PCR, while the TCRdb copy is restricted to in-frame clones and leaves out a portion. The sample includes about 84,000 clones, 85% to 90% of them seen just once. The sequenced sample was PBMCs, obtained before ibrutinib treatment. The source is a human donor with chronic lymphocytic leukemia.

This clone is a singleton in its sample. The chain employs TRBV14 and TRBJ2-7, with unresolved D. This CDR3 is 14 amino acids long. Trimming pared 2 bases from V and 2 bases from J, leaving 10 bases between. Germline-derived CDR1 and CDR2 are SGHDN and FVKESK. The CDR3 DNA is TGTGCCAGCAGCCAACGTGCCCCTGCCTACGAGCAGTACTTC. Encoded protein: CASSQRAPAYEQYF. The full variable domain, in which reference TRBV14 and TRBJ2-7 provide the parts outside the CDR3, is EAGVTQFPSHSVIEKGQTVTLRCDPISGHDNLYWYRRVMGKEIKFLLHFVKESKQDESGMPNNRFLAERTGGTYSTLKVQPAELEDSGVYFCASSQRAPAYEQYFGPGTRLTVT.

This chain links TRBV6-5 with TRBJ1-3; unclear D gene. The CDR3 loop spans 15 amino acids. The V gene's germline CDR1 is MNHEY and CDR2 SVGAGI. V was trimmed by 2 bases and J by 0 bases, leaving 8 bases between them. The CDR3 protein is CASSYLGISGNTIYF. CDR3 coding DNA: TGTGCCAGCAGTTACCTGGGGATCTCTGGAAACACCATATATTTT.

The V call is TRBV5-6, the J call TRBJ2-4; D tentatively fits TRBD1 or TRBD2 (5 bases each). Germline CDR1 SGHDT, CDR2 YYEEEE. V gave up 1 base and J gave up 8 bases, with 13 bases separating them. This CDR3 has 14 residues. The CDR3: CASSLLSGADIQYF. Written as DNA, the CDR3 is TGTGCCAGCAGCTTGTTGTCCGGGGCGGACATTCAGTACTTC.

DNA for the CDR3: TGTGCCAGCAGTTTACAGGGCGCCCATGGCTACACCTTC. This encodes CASSLQGAHGYTF. The J gene is TRBJ1-2, the V gene TRBV27, with TRBD1 as a possible D gene (5 bases). The CDR3 contains 13 residues. Germline CDR1 is MNHEY and CDR2 is SMNVEV (reference sequence). The V and J ends lost 2 bases and 6 bases respectively, with 10 bases between them.

The chain is built from TRBV18 and TRBJ2-7, with D unresolved. Germline V gene data show CDR1 as KGHSH and CDR2 as LQKENI. V dropped 8 bases and J dropped 5 bases, with 10 bases sitting between them. The CDR3 is 11 amino acids. The CDR3: CASRFQDEQYF. In DNA, the CDR3 is TGTGCCAGCCGCTTTCAAGACGAGCAGTACTTC. The full variable domain, with the rest looked up from reference TRBV18 and TRBJ2-7, is NAGVMQNPRHLVRRRGQEARLRCSPMKGHSHVYWYRQLPEEGLKFMVYLQKENIIDESGMPKERFSAEFPKEGPSILRIQQVVRGDSAAYFCASRFQDEQYFGPGTRLTVT.

About this clone: An end of the junction does not agree with germline; a read error may underlie this. This chain uses TRBV4-3 with TRBJ1-2, with 7 positions matching TRBD1. Germline CDR1 is LGHNA and CDR2 is YSLEER. CDR3 size: 15 residues. The CDR3: CASTQSARGHYGYTF. As DNA, the CDR3 is TGCGCCAGCACCCAAAGTGCGAGGGGGCACTATGGCTACACCTTC.

This chain connects TRBV19 to TRBJ2-2, with a weak D call TRBD2 (6 bases). CDR1 is LNHDA and CDR2 is SQIVND in the germline V gene (reference sequence). CDR3 size: 15 residues. Trimming left V 8 bases short and J 3 bases short, with 16 bases between. This CDR3 is CASYRDLGYTGELFF. CDR3 in DNA: TGTGCCAGTTACCGGGACTTGGGGTACACCGGGGAGCTGTTTTTT.

This rearrangement joins TRBV14 to TRBJ2-3; 7 bases fit TRBD2. J gave up 0 bases and V 0 bases, and 6 bases lay outside the gene matches. The CDR3 runs to 17 residues. Germline V lookup: CDR1 SGHDN, CDR2 FVKESK. CDR3: CASSQDLRGRSTDTQYF. The DNA for the CDR3 is TGTGCCAGCAGCCAAGATTTGCGGGGGAGAAGCACAGATACGCAGTATTTT.

Only a few counts were recorded for this clone. V and J are TRBV7-9 and TRBJ1-3; 7 positions match TRBD1. The CDR3 has 14 amino acids. Germline CDR1 reads SEHNR; CDR2 reads FQNEAQ (reference sequence). With 6 bases clipped from V and 0 bases from J, the junction kept 2 bases outside the gene matches. CDR3 sequence: CASSRDSSGNTIYF. The DNA for the CDR3 is TGTGCCAGCAGTAGGGACAGCTCTGGAAACACCATATATTTT.